This T cell receptor (beta chain) comes out of a study of CD8 T cells in seronegative destructive rheumatoid arthritis (dated by TCRdb to the early 2020s). Concerning the study at large: Biological drugs were being received by seven of the eight CND-RA patients at the time of sampling. Peripheral CD8+ TCRbeta repertoires of CCP-negative destructive rheumatoid arthritis (CND-RA) patients were compared with newly diagnosed seropositive RA, seronegative RA and healthy controls. Comparison cohorts of seropositive RA, seronegative RA and healthy controls came from an earlier published TCRbeta dataset rather than new sequencing.

With respect to this clone: Its antigen remains undetermined. No clone much larger than this one lies a single base away; base qualities are absent.

TCRbeta sequencing used genomic DNA from CD8+ cells, following the manufacturer's instructions. A genomics technology centre in Finland performed the TCRbeta sequencing with the immunoSEQ assay. Processing in the source paper ran as follows. Clonotype tables produced by the immunoSEQ preprocessing pipeline were converted into VDJtools format, and non-productive clonotypes were filtered out. Any sample with fewer than 10,000 reads was excluded, the remaining samples were subsampled to 10,000 reads, and most of the eight CND-RA samples made it through. The VDJtools CalcDiversityStats function was applied to data subsampled to 10,000 reads to calculate Shannon-Wiener, Simpson and clonality indices. Non-singleton TCRbeta clonotypes were hard-matched, with no mismatches allowed, against VDJdb to infer antigen specificity. CDR3 sequences differing by one amino acid (Hamming distance 1) were grouped into clusters with potentially shared antigen targets. After each group was resampled to six samples, one-sided Fisher's exact tests checked public clonotypes for group enrichment, with the whole procedure repeated ten times. TCRdb re-hosts the immuneACCESS table, in-frame sequences only. Its copies lack some clones; in the studies checked, an unresolved V gene accounts for under half of them, and the cause for the rest is not known. The V and J calls and clone size come from that table; D and trimming were worked out from the DNA. The sample table shows roughly 13,000 clones, and roughly four fifths are seen once. The biggest ten clones account for about a quarter of the sample.

A negative result on the clinical CCP2 antibody test was shown by CND-RA patients, and progression of joint destruction was observed despite active therapy. Every CND-RA patient had failed conventional anti-rheumatic therapy and showed typical joint destruction in the wrists and ankles. CND-RA patients were sampled after long disease histories, spanning decades in several cases, rather than at diagnosis. Each patient provided fifty millilitres of EDTA-anticoagulated peripheral blood. Peripheral blood mononuclear cells were isolated by Ficoll-Paque PLUS density gradient separation. AutoMACS magnetic bead positive selection was used to isolate CD8+ cells from fresh or cryopreserved PBMCs, and purity was verified by flow cytometry. Nucleospin Tissue or Tissue XS kits were used to extract genomic DNA, which was then quantified on a Qubit 2.0 fluorometer. Trimmed from V: 5 bases; trimmed from J: 15 bases; junction bases lacking a gene match: 15. The CDR1 and CDR2 encoded by the germline V gene (reference sequence) are SGHNT and YYREEE. The cysteine opens and the phenylalanine closes a CDR3 of 14 amino acids. Only the CDR3 DNA is retained, 42 bases long and in frame from the first base.

Broad study findings and their caveats: Compared with controls and other RA subtypes, CND-RA repertoires contained more CMV-reactive and fewer influenza A-reactive CD8+ TCRbeta sequences. No public clonotype enrichment survived Benjamini-Hochberg correction across the 90,000 to 150,000 clonotypes tested. Once age was adjusted for, the CD8+ TCRbeta repertoires of CND-RA patients appeared less diverse and more clonal than the repertoires of other RA subtypes. Because no diagnostic samples were available, the TCR repertoire differences may partly reflect poor disease control over the years rather than being present at onset. The small size of the CND-RA cohort was acknowledged as a study limitation. A distinct set of enriched public clonotypes appeared to be present in CND-RA patients, and the authors interpreted this finding as support for a separate disease subset.

Recombination joined TRBV5-4 with TRBJ2-1, with 9 middle bases fitting TRBD2. This TCR was recovered from a woman between 30 and 55 years old with seronegative destructive rheumatoid arthritis. The sequenced sample was CD8+ T cells from blood. The CDR3 has the sequence CASSSIASGDLPFF. Here is the DNA: TGTGCCAGCAGTAGTATTGCTAGCGGGGACCTCCCGTTCTTC. When the CDR3 is completed using the reference TRBV5-4 and TRBJ2-1 genes on either side, the full variable domain is ETGVTQSPTHLIKTRGQQVTLRCSSQSGHNTVSWYQQALGQGPQFIFQYYREEENGRGNFPPRFSGLQFPNYSSELNVNALELDDSALYLCASSSIASGDLPFFGPGTRLTVL.